Presented here are 6 T cell receptor beta chains from one specimen sequenced in a study of cytomegalovirus exposure and HLA in healthy donors. Here immunoSEQ multiplex PCR was the method, and the copy in TCRdb shows in-frame clones only, minus some. The data hold 260,000 or so clones, with roughly 89% observed a single time. Sequenced: PBMCs. Receptors were obtained from a man aged 18 to 30 in good health and CMV-seronegative.

This clone was counted a single time. The V call is TRBV11-2, the J call TRBJ2-7; 7 bases agree with TRBD2. V shed 3 bases, J shed 4 bases, and the junction held 6 bases outside the gene matches. The CDR3 runs to 14 residues. Germline-derived CDR1 and CDR2 are SGHAT and FQNNGV. CDR3 coding DNA: TGTGCCAGCAGCTTGGTGCGGGAGCCTTACGAGCAGTACTTC. Translation: CASSLVREPYEQYF.

J is TRBJ1-1 and V is TRBV5-1, with 10 bases lining up with TRBD1. Germline V gene lookup returns CDR1 SGHRS and CDR2 YFSETQ. The CDR3 sequence is 17 residues long. J lost 1 base, V lost 2 bases, and 8 bases had no gene match. The CDR3 reads CASSFSGTGVGNTEAFF. The CDR3 DNA is TGCGCCAGCAGCTTCTCCGGGACAGGGGTCGGGAACACTGAAGCTTTCTTT.

The rearrangement links TRBV5-4 to TRBJ2-1; 12 bases map to TRBD2. V gave up 4 bases and J gave up 6 bases; unmatched junction bases: 5. This CDR3 is 15 amino acids long. Germline assignment: CDR1 SGHNT and CDR2 YYREEE (reference sequence). DNA for the CDR3: TGTGCCAGCAGCCCCGGGACTAGCGGGTCCAATGAGCAGTTCTTC. Its translation is CASSPGTSGSNEQFF. Variable domain in full (rest from reference TRBV5-4 and TRBJ2-1): ETGVTQSPTHLIKTRGQQVTLRCSSQSGHNTVSWYQQALGQGPQFIFQYYREEENGRGNFPPRFSGLQFPNYSSELNVNALELDDSALYLCASSPGTSGSNEQFFGPGTRLTVL.

The gene calls are TRBV5-1 and TRBJ2-7; 8 positions match TRBD2. Germline V CDR1 and CDR2: SGHRS, YFSETQ. The V segment lost 4 bases and the J segment 7 bases; nucleotides outside the gene matches: 10. CDR3 length: 14 amino acids. CDR3 in DNA: TGCGCCAGCAGCCTGACTAGCGAGAGTGGGGAGCAGTACTTC. It codes for CASSLTSESGEQYF.

The rearrangement joins TRBV7-3 to TRBJ2-3; 8 nucleotides match TRBD2. The CDR3 length is 16 residues. CDR1 and CDR2 (germline): SGHTA, FQGTGA. Trimming cost V 2 bases and J 5 bases; bases outside gene matches: 9. CDR3 residues: CASSLGAGVSGDTQYF. The CDR3 bases are TGTGCCAGCAGCTTAGGAGCGGGAGTAAGTGGAGATACGCAGTATTTT.

The rearrangement uses TRBV27 and TRBJ2-2; D not resolved. This CDR3 spans 13 amino acids. Trimming pared 7 bases from V and 5 bases from J, leaving 11 bases between. Germline loops: CDR1 MNHEY, CDR2 SMNVEV (reference sequence). The CDR3 loop reads CASTLPGTGELFF. CDR3 DNA sequence: TGTGCCAGCACTCTACCCGGGACCGGGGAGCTGTTTTTT.